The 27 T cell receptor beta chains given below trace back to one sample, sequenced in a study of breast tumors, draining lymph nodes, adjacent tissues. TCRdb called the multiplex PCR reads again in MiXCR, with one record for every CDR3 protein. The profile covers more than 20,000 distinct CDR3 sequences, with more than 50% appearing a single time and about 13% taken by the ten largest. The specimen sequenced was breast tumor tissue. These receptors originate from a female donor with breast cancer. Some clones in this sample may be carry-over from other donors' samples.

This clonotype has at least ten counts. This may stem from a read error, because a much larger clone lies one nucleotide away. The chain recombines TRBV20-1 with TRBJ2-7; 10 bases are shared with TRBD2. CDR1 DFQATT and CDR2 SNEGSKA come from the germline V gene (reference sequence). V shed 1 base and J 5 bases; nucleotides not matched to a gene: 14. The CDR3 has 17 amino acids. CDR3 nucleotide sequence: TGCAGTGCTAGAGTTTTCGGGACTAGCGCGGGGGCCCACGAGCAGTACTTC. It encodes CSARVFGTSAGAHEQYF.

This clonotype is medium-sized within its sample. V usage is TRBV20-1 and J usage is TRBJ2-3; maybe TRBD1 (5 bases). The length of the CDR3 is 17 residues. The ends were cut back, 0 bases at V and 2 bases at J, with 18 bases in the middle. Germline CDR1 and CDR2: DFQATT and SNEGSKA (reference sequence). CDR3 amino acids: CSARDLNFLTATDTQYF. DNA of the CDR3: TGCAGTGCTAGAGACTTGAATTTTTTGACAGCCACAGATACGCAGTATTTT.

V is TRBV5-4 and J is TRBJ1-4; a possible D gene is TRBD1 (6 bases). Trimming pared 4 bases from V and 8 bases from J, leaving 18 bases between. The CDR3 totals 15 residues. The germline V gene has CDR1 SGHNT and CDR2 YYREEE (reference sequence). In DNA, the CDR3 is TGTGCCAGCAGCCTCAACCTTGGGGGCGGGGAAAAACTGTTTTTT. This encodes CASSLNLGGGEKLFF.

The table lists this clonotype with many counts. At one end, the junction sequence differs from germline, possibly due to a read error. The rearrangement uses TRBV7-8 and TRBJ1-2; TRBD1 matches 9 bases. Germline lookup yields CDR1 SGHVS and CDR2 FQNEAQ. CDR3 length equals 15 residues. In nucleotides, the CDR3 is TGTGCCAGCAGCGGATACAGGGGGCAGAACTATGGCTACCCCTTC. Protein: CASSGYRGQNYGYPF.

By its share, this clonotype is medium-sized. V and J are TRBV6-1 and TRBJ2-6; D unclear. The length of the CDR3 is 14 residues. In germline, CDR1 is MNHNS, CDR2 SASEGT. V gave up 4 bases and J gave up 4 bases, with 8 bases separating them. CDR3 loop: CASSADDGANVLTF. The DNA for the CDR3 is TGTGCCAGCAGTGCTGATGACGGGGCCAACGTCCTGACTTTC.

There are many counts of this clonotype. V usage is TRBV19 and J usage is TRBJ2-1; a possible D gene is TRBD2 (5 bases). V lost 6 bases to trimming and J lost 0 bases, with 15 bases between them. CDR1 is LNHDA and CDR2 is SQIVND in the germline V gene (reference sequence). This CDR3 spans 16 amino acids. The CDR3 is CASRKEAVSSYNEQFF. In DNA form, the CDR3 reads TGTGCCAGTAGGAAGGAGGCCGTTAGCTCCTACAATGAGCAGTTCTTC.

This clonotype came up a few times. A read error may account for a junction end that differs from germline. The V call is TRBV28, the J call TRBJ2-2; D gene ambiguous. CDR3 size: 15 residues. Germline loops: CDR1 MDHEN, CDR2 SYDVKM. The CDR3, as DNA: TGTGCCAGCAGTGGAGAGGTTTCGAACTCCGGGGAGCTGTTTTTT. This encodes CASSGEVSNSGELFF.

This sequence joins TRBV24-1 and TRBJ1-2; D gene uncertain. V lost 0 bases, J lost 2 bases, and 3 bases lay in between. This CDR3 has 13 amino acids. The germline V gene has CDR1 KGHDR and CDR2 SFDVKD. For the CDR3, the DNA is TGTGCCACCAGTGATTTGCAAAACTATGGCTACACCTTC. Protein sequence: CATSDLQNYGYTF.

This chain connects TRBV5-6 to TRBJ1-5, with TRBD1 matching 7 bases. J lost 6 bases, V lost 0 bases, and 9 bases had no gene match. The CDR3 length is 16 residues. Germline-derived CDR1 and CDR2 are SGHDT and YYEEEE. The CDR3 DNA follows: TGTGCCAGCAGCTTGGCCCTTCAGGGGGGAGGTCAGCCCCAGCATTTT. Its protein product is CASSLALQGGGQPQHF. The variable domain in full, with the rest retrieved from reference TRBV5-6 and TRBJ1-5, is DAGVTQSPTHLIKTRGQQVTLRCSPKSGHDTVSWYQQALGQGPQFIFQYYEEEERQRGNFPDRFSGHQFPNYSSELNVNALLLGDSALYLCASSLALQGGGQPQHFGDGTRLSIL.

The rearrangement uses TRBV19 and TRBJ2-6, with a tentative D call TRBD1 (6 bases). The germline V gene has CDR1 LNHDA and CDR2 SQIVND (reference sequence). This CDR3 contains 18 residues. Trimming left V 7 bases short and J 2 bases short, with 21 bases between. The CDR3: CASNTGQGFRPGANVLTF. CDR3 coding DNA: TGTGCCAGTAATACGGGACAAGGATTCCGACCTGGGGCCAACGTCCTGACTTTC.

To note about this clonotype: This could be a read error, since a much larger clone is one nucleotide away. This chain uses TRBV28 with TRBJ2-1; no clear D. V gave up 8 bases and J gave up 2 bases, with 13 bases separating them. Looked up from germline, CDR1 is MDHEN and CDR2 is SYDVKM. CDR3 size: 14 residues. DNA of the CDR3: TGTGCCAGCGGTTGGCCCTTTGCCTACAATGAGCAGTTCTTC. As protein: CASGWPFAYNEQFF.

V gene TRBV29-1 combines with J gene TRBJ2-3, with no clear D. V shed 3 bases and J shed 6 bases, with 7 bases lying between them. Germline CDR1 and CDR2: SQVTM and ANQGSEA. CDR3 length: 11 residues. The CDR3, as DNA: TGCAGCGTTGACAGTGCGGATACGCAGTATTTT. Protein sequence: CSVDSADTQYF.

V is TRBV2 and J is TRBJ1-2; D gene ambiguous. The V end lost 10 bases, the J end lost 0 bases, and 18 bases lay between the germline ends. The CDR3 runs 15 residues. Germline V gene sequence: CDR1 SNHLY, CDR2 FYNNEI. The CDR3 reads CATLEVVGTNYGYTF. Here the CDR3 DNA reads TGTGCCACCTTAGAGGTGGTGGGGACTAACTATGGCTACACCTTC.

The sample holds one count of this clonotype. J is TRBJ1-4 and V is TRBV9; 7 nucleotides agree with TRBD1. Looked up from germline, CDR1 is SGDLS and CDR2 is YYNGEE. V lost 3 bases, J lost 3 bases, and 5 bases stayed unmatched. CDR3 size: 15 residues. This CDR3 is CASSAAGQSNEKLFF. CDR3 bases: TGTGCCAGCAGCGCCGCGGGACAGTCTAATGAAAAACTGTTTTTT.

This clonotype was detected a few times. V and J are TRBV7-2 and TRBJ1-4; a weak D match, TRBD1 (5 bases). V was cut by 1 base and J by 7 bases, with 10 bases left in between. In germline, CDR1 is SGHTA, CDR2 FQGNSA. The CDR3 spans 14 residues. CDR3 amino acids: CASSLDQGAEKLFF. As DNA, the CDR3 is TGTGCCAGCAGCTTAGATCAGGGCGCTGAAAAACTGTTTTTT. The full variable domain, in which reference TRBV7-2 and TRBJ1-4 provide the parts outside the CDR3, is GAGVSQSPSNKVTEKGKDVELRCDPISGHTALYWYRQSLGQGLEFLIYFQGNSAPDKSGLPSDRFSAERTGGSVSTLTIQRTQQEDSAVYLCASSLDQGAEKLFFGSGTQLSVL.

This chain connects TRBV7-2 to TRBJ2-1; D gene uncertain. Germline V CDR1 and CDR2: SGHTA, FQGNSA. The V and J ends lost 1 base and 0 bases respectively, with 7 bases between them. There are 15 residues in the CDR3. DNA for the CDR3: TGTGCCAGCAGCTTAGGCCCACCCTCCTACAATGAGCAGTTCTTC. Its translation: CASSLGPPSYNEQFF.

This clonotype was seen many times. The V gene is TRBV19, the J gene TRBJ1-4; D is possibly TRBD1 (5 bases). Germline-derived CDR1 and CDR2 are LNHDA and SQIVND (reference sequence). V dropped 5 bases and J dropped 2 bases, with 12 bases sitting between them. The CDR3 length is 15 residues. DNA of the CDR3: TGTGCCAGTAGTTCGCCCAGGGTGACTAATGAAAAACTGTTTTTT. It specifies CASSSPRVTNEKLFF.

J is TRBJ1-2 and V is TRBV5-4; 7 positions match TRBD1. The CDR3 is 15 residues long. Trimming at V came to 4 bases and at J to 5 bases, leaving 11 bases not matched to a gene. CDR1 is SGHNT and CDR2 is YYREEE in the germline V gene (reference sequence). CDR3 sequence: CASSVQGTEGYGYTF. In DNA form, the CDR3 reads TGTGCCAGCAGCGTCCAAGGGACAGAGGGATATGGCTACACCTTC.

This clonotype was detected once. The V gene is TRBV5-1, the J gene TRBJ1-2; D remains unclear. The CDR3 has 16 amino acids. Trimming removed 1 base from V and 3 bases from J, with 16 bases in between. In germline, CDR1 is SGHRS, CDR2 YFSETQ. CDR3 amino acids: CASSLRVGGVDYGYTF. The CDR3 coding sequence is TGCGCCAGCAGCTTGCGCGTGGGAGGAGTTGACTATGGCTACACCTTC.

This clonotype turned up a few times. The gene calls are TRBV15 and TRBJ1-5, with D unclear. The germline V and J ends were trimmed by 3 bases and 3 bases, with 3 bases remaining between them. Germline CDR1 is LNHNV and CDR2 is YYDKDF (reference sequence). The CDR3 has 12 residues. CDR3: CATSRDNQPQHF. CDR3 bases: TGTGCCACCAGCAGGGACAATCAGCCCCAGCATTTT.

For the CDR3, the DNA is TGTGCCAGCAGCTTAGCAGGGGGTCGCACAGATACGCAGTATTTT. Amino acids: CASSLAGGRTDTQYF. The genes are TRBV11-2 and TRBJ2-3; TRBD1 agrees at 7 bases. The CDR3 is made up of 15 amino acids. V dropped 1 base and J dropped 1; count of bases not matched to a gene: 2. CDR1 is SGHAT, CDR2 FQNNGV, per germline.

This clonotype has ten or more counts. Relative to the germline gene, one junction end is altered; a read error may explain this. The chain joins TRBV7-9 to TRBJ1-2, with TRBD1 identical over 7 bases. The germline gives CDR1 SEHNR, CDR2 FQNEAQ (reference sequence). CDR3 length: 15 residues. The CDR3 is CASSLEGQANYGYPF. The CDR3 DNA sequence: TGTGCCAGCAGCTTAGAAGGACAGGCGAACTATGGCTACCCCTTC. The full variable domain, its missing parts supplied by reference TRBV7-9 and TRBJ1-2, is DTGVSQNPRHKITKRGQNVTFRCDPISEHNRLYWYRQTLGQGPEFLTYFQNEAQLEKSRLLSDRFSAERPKGSFSTLEIQRTEQGDSAMYLCASSLEGQANYGYPFGSGTRLTVV.

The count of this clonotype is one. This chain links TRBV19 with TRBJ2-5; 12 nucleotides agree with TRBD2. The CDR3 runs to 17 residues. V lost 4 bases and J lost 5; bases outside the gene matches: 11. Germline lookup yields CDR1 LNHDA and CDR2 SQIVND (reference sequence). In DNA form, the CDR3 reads TGTGCCAGTAGTAAAAACACCGGGACTAGCGGGCAGGAGACCCAGTACTTC. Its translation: CASSKNTGTSGQETQYF.

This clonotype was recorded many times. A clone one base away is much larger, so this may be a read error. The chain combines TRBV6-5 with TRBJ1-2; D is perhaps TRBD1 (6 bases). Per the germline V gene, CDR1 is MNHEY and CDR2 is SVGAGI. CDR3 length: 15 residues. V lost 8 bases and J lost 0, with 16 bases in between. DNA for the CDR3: TGTGCCAGCGGCCGACAGGCCCCATCTAACTATGGCTACACCTTC. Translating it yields CASGRQAPSNYGYTF.

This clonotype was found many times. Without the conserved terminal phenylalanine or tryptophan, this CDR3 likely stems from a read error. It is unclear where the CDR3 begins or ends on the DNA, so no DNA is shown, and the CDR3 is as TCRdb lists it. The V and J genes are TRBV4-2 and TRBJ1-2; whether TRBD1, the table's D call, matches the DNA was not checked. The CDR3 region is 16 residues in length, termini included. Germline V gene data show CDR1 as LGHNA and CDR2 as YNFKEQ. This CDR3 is CASSRNPLDSDYGHTS.

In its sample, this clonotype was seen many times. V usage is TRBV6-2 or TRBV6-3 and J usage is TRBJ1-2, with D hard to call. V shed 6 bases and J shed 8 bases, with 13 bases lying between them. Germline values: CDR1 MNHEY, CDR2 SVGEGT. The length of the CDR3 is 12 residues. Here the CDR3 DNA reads TGTGCCAGCAGCTCAAACTGGGCCGGCTACACCTTC. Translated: CASSSNWAGYTF.

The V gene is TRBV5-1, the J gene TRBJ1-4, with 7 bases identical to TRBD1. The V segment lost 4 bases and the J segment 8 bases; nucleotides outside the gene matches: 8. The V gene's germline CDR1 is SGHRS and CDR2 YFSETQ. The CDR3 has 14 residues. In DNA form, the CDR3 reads TGCGCCAGCAGCCGTACAGGGGAACCGGAAAAACTGTTTTTT. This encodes CASSRTGEPEKLFF.